A single T cell receptor beta chain is shown here with its context. The authors made TCR cDNA by 5'RACE template switching, adding a universal primer site and UMIs. TCRdb recomputed calls from the 5' RACE reads with MiXCR, one row per CDR3 protein. This table holds about 160,000 distinct CDR3 sequences, under 7.5% found once. The sample comes from a study of T cells after yellow fever vaccination. Germline assignment: CDR1 MNHEY and CDR2 SVGAGI. The CDR3 is made up of 12 amino acids. The V and J ends lost 8 bases and 7 bases respectively, with 14 bases between them. This clonotype was obtained from a man younger than 30 who received the YFV17D yellow fever vaccine. The chain couples TRBV6-5 to TRBJ1-2; D gene ambiguous. The sample consisted of CD4+ T cells sorted from PBMCs, taken 5 days after the first yellow fever vaccination. The CDR3 bases are TGTGCCAGCCGACGACCGAGCGGTGGCTACACCTTC. It specifies CASRRPSGGYTF.